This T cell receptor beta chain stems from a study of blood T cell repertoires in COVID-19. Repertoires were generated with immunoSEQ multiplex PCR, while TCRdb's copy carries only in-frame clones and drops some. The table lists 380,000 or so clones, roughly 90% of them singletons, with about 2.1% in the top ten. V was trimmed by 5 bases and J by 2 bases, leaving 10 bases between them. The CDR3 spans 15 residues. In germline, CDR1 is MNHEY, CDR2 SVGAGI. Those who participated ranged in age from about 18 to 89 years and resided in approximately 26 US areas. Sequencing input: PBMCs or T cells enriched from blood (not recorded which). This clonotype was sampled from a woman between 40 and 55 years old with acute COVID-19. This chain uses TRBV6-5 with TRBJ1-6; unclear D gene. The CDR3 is CASSSRGTYNSPLHF. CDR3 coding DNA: TGTGCCAGCAGTAGTCGCGGAACCTATAATTCACCCCTCCACTTT.